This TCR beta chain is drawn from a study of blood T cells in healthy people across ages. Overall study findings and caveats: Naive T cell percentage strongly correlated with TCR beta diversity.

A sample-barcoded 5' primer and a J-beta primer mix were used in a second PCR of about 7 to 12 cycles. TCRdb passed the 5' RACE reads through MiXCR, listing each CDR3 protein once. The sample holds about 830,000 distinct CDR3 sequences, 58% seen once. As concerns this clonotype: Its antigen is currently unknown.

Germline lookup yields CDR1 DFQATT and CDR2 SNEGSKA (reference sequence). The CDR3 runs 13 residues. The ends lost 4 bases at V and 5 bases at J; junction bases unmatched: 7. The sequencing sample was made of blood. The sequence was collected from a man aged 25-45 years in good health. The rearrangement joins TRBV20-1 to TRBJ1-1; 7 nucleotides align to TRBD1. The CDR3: CSATWDRRTEAFF. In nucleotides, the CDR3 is TGCAGTGCTACCTGGGACAGAAGAACTGAAGCTTTCTTT.